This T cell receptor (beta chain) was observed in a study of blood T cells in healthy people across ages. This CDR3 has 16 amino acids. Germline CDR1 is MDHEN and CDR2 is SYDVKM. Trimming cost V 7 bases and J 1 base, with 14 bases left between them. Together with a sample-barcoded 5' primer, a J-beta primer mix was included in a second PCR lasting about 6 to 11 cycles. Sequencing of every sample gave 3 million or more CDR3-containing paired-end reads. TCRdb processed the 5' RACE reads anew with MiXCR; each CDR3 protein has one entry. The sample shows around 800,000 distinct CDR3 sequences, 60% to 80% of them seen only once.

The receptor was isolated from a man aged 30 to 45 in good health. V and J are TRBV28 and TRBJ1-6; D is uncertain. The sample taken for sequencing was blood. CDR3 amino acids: CASTLNRVSYNSPLHF. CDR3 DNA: TGTGCCAGCACCTTGAATAGGGTATCCTATAATTCACCCCTCCACTTT.